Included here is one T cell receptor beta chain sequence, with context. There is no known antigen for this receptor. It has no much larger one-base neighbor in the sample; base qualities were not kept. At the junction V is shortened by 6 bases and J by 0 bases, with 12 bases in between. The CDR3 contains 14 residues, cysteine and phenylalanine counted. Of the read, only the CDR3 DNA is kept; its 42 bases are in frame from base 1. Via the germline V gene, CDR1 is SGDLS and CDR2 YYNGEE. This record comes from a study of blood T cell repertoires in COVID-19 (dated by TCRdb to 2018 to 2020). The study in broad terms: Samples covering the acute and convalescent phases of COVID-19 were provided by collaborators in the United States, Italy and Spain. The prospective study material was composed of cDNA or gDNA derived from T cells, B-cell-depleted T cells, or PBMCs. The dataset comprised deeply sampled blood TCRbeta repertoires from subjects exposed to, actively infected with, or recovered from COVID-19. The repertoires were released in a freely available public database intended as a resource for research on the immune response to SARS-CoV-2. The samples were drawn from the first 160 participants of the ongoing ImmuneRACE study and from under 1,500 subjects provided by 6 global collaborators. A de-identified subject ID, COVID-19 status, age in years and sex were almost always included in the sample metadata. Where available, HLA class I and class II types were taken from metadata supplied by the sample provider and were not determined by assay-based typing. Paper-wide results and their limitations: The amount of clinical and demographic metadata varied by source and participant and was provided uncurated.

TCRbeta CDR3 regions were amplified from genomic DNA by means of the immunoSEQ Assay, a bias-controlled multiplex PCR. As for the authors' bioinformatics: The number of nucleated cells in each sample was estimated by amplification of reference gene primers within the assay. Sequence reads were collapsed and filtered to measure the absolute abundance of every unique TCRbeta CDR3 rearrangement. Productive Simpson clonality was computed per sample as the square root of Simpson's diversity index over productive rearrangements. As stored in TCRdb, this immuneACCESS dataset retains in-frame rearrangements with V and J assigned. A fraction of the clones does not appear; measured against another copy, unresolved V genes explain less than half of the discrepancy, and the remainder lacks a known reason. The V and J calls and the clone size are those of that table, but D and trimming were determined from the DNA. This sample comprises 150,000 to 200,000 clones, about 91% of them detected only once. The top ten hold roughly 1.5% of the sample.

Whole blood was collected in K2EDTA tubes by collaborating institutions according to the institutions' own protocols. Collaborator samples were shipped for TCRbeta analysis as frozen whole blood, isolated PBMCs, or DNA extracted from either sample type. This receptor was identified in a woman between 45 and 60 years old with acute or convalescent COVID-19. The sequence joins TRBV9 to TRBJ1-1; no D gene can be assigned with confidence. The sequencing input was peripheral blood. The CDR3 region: CASTPDNLNTEAFF. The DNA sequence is TGTGCCAGCACCCCAGATAATCTGAACACTGAAGCTTTCTTT.